Described below is a single T cell receptor beta chain sequence and its context. The antigen remains undetermined. The entry originates in a study of response to subunit inactivated influenza vaccine. Whole-study results and caveats: Authors proposed each seasonal influenza vaccination draws in few new T cells.

V lost 4 bases to trimming and J lost 15 bases, with 16 bases between them. Germline loops: CDR1 KGHSH, CDR2 LQKENI. The CDR3 loop spans 13 amino acids. TCRdb fed the RT-PCR reads into MiXCR, producing one record per CDR3 protein. The table records hundreds of thousands of distinct CDR3 sequences, roughly 14% of them present only once. The receptor was derived from a man aged 45 to 65 who received an inactivated influenza vaccine. The sample in question was PBMCs from blood, obtained less than 15 days before vaccination. The chain carries TRBV18 and TRBJ1-6; D unresolved. The CDR3 coding sequence is TGTGCCAGCTCACGGTCCCAGAATGACATCCTCCACTTT. Protein: CASSRSQNDILHF.